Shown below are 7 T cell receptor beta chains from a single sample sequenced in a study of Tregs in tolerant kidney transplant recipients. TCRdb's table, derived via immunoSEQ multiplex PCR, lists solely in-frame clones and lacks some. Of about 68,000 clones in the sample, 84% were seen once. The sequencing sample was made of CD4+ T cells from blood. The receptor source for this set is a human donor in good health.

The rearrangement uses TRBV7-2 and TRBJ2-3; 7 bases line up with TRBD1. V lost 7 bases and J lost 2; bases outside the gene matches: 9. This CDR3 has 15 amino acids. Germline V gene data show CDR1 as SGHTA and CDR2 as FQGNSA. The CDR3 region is CASTSPTGATDTQYF. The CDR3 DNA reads TGTGCCAGCACCTCCCCCACAGGGGCCACAGATACGCAGTATTTT. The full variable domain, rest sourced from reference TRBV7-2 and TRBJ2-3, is GAGVSQSPSNKVTEKGKDVELRCDPISGHTALYWYRQSLGQGLEFLIYFQGNSAPDKSGLPSDRFSAERTGGSVSTLTIQRTQQEDSAVYLCASTSPTGATDTQYFGPGTRLTVL.

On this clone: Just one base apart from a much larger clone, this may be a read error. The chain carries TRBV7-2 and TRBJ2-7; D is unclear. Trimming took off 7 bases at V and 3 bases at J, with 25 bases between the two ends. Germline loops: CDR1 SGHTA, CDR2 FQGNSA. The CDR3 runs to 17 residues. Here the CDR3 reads CASTLAPSRLMVYEQYF. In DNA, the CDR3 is TGTGCCAGCACCTTGGCTCCTTCGCGGCTCATGGTCTACGAGCAGTACTTC.

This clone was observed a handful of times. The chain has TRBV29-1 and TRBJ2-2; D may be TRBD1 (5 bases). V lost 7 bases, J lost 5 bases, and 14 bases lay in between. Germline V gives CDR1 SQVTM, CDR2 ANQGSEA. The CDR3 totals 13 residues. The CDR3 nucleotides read TGCAGCGCAACGACAACAGGTACCGGGGAGCTGTTTTTT. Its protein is CSATTTGTGELFF.

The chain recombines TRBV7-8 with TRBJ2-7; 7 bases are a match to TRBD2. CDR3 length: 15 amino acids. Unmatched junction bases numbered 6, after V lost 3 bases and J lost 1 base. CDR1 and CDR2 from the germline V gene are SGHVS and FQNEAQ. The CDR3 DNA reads TGTGCCAGCAGCTTCCGGGCTAGCGGATCCTACGAGCAGTACTTC. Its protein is CASSFRASGSYEQYF.

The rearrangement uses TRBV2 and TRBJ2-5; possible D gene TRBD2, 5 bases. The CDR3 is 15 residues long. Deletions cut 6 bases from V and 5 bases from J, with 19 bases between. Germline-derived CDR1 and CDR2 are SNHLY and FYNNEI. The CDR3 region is CASSGERTRRETQYF. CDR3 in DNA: TGTGCCAGCAGCGGCGAAAGGACCAGGAGGGAGACCCAGTACTTC.

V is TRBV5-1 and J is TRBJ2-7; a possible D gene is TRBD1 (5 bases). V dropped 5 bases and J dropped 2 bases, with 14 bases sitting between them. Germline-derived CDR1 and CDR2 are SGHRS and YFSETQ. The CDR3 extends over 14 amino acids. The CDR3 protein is CASSLGAVTYEQYF. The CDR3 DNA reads TGCGCCAGCAGTCTAGGGGCTGTAACCTACGAGCAGTACTTC.

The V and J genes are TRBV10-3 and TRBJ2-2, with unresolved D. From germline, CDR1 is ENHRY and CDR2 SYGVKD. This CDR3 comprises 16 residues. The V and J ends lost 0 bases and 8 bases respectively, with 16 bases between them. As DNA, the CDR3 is TGTGCCATCAGTGAGTCGACTCCAACGGTTAGGGGGGAGCTGTTTTTT. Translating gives CAISESTPTVRGELFF.